A single TCR beta chain is shown here with its context. Sequenced by immunoSEQ multiplex PCR; TCRdb stores in-frame clones only, minus some. Counted here are 90,000 to 150,000 clones, around nine tenths occurring once; the ten biggest clones make up around an eighth. The data belong to a study of control samples from healthy donors and cancer patients. The CDR3 spans 16 residues. The V gene lost 5 bases and the J gene lost 0 bases, with 14 bases spanning the gap. The germline V gene encodes CDR1 SNHLY and CDR2 FYNNEI. This clonotype was obtained from a man aged 25 to 40 in good health. The chain has TRBV2 and TRBJ1-3; D may be TRBD1 (6 bases). Source material: blood. CDR3 coding DNA: TGTGCCAGCAGTAGGACAGCCGCGATCTCTGGAAACACCATATATTTT. Translation: CASSRTAAISGNTIYF.